This TCR beta chain was documented in a study of T cell responses to AZD1222 COVID-19 vaccine. Study findings and constraints: Most donors were white British and more were female, and clonal diversity was possibly underestimated. The number of AZD1222 recipients seropositive at baseline was only 6 or 7.

Assay used: immunoSEQ multiplex PCR; TCRdb lists only in-frame clones, some missing. The table lists around 94,000 clones, around 82% of them singletons, with approximately 15% in the top ten. As concerns this clone: The antigen remains undetermined.

CDR3 length: 16 amino acids. The source material was peripheral blood, sampled on day 0 of AZD1222 vaccination. This receptor was obtained from an adult in good health. The chain has TRBV21-1 and TRBJ2-2; the table's D call, TRBD2, has no DNA check behind it. TRBV21-1 is a pseudogene. This CDR3 reads CASSDPTGLATGELFF. The CDR3, as DNA: TGTGCCAGCTCCGACCCCACGGGACTAGCCACCGGGGAGCTGTTTTTT.